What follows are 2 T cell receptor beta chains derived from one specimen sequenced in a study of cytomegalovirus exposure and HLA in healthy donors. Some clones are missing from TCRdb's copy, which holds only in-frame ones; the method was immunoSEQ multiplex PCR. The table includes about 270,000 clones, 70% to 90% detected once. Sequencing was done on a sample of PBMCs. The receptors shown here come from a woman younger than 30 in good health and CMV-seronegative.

Here the CDR3 reads CASSIGDRVYGYTF. The CDR3 coding sequence is TGTGCCAGTAGTATAGGAGACAGGGTTTATGGCTACACCTTC. The chain links TRBV19 to TRBJ1-2; 7 bases fit TRBD1. Germline assignment: CDR1 LNHDA and CDR2 SQIVND (reference sequence). CDR3 length: 14 residues. J was trimmed by 5 bases and V by 1 base; bases with no gene match: 4. Complete variable domain (other parts from reference TRBV19 and TRBJ1-2): DGGITQSPKYLFRKEGQNVTLSCEQNLNHDAMYWYRQDPGQGLRLIYYSQIVNDFQKGDIAEGYSVSREKKESFPLTVTSAQKNPTAFYLCASSIGDRVYGYTFGSGTRLTVV.

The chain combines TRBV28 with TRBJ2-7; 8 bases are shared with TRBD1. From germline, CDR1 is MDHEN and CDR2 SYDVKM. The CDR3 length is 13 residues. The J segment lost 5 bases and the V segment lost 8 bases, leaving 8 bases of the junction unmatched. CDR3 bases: TGTGCCAGCCAGGGGGCCCTAGAGGACGAGCAGTACTTC. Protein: CASQGALEDEQYF.